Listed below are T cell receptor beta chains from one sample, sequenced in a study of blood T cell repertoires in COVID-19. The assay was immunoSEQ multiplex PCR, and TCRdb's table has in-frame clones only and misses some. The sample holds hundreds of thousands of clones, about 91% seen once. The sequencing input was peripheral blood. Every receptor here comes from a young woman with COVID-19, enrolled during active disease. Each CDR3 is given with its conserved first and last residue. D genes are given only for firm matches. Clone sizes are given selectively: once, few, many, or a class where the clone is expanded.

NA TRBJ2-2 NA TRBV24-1 CATSALTGELFF TGTGCCACCAGTGCCTTGACCGGGGAGCTGTTTTTT
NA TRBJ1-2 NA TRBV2 CASSDSRGKNYGYTF TGTGCCAGCAGTGATTCCAGGGGAAAGAACTATGGCTACACCTTC
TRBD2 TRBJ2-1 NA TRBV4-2 CASSQDFRGGPINEQFF TGTGCCAGCAGCCAAGATTTTCGCGGGGGGCCGATCAATGAGCAGTTCTTC
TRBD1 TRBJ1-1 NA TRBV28 CASSPNRGQGNTEAFF TGTGCCAGCAGCCCAAACAGGGGGCAGGGGAACACTGAAGCTTTCTTT
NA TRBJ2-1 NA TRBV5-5 CASSLTQNEQFF TGTGCCAGCAGCCTGACTCAAAATGAGCAGTTCTTC
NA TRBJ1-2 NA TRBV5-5 CASSQRTGYGYTF TGTGCCAGCAGCCAGCGGACGGGCTATGGCTACACCTTC
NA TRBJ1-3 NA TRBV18 CASSPPSTSGNTIYF TGTGCCAGCTCACCTCCCAGTACCTCTGGAAACACCATATATTTT
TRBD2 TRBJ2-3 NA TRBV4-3 CASSQGAGGGTDTQYF TGCGCCAGCAGCCAAGGGGCGGGCGGGGGTACAGATACGCAGTATTTT
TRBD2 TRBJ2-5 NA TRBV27 CASSSGITSGRARSKETQYF TGTGCCAGCAGTTCAGGGATCACTAGCGGGAGGGCCCGGAGCAAAGAGACCCAGTACTTC
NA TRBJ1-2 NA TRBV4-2 CASSQDHGGRIDTF TGTGCCAGCAGCCAAGATCATGGGGGGAGAATTGACACCTTC
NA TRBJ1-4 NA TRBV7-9 CASSGRTAATNEKLFF TGTGCCAGCAGCGGGCGGACAGCCGCAACTAATGAAAAACTGTTTTTT
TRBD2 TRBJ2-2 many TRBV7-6 CASSLQGGYNTGELFF TGTGCCAGCAGCTTACAGGGAGGGTATAACACCGGGGAGCTGTTTTTT
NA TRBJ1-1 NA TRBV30 CAWSYRLDTEAFF TGTGCCTGGAGTTACCGGTTAGACACTGAAGCTTTCTTT
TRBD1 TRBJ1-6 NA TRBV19 CASNLGTGGNSPLHF TGTGCCAGTAATTTGGGGACAGGCGGAAATTCACCCCTCCACTTT
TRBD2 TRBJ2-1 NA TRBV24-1 CATSDTLGGGGVGEQFF TGTGCCACCAGCGATACGCTAGGCGGGGGGGGCGTGGGTGAGCAGTTCTTC
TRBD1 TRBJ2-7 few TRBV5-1 CASGEGQGPHEQYF TGCGCCAGCGGGGAGGGACAGGGTCCCCACGAGCAGTACTTC
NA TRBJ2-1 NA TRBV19 CATTGRQDEQFF TGTGCCACAACAGGCAGGCAGGATGAGCAGTTCTTC
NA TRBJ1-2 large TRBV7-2 CASSLQGNRGYTF TGTGCCAGCAGCTTGCAGGGGAATCGGGGCTACACCTTC
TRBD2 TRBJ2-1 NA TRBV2 CASSEGGLALYNEQFF TGTGCCAGCAGTGAAGGAGGACTAGCGCTATACAATGAGCAGTTCTTC
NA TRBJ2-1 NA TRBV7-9 CASSFGYYNEQFF TGTGCCAGCAGCTTCGGTTACTACAATGAGCAGTTCTTC
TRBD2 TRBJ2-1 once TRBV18 CASSPPRQRGYNEQFF TGTGCCAGCTCACCACCTCGCCAGCGGGGATACAATGAGCAGTTCTTC
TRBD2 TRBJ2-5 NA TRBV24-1 CATSDPFGLAGAGETQYF TGTGCCACCAGTGACCCCTTCGGACTAGCGGGAGCGGGAGAGACCCAGTACTTC
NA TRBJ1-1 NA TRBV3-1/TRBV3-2 CASSQDGRETEAFF TGTGCCAGCAGCCAAGATGGTCGGGAGACTGAAGCTTTCTTT
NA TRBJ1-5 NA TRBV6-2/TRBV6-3 CASSDLAGGQPQHF TGTGCCAGCAGCGACCTCGCGGGAGGTCAGCCCCAGCATTTT
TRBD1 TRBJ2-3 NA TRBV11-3 CASSPGQGASDTQYF TGTGCCAGCAGCCCCGGACAGGGGGCGTCAGATACGCAGTATTTT
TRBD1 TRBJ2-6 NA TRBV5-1 CASSLAREGAAGANVLTF TGCGCCAGCAGCTTGGCCCGAGAGGGGGCAGCTGGGGCCAACGTCCTGACTTTC
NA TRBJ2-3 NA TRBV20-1 CSASLADTQYF TGCAGTGCTAGCCTAGCGGATACGCAGTATTTT
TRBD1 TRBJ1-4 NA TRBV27 CASSFRDRGVVTNEKLFF TGTGCCAGCAGCTTCAGGGACAGGGGAGTTGTAACTAATGAAAAACTGTTTTTT
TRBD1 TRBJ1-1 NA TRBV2 CASRRDRGGTEAFF TGTGCCAGCAGACGGGACAGGGGGGGTACTGAAGCTTTCTTT
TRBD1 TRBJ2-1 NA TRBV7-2 CASSSNPTGGIEQFF TGTGCCAGCAGCTCCAACCCTACAGGGGGTATTGAGCAGTTCTTC
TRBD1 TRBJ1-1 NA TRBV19 CASSIATGMAEAFF TGTGCCAGTAGTATTGCGACAGGGATGGCTGAAGCTTTCTTT
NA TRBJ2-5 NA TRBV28 CASSSDGSPVETQYF TGTGCCAGCAGCTCTGACGGGAGCCCTGTAGAGACCCAGTACTTC
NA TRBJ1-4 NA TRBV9 CASSVESSTNEKLFF TGTGCCAGCAGCGTAGAGAGCTCAACTAATGAAAAACTGTTTTTT
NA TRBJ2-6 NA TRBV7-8 CASRTGTSGANVLTF TGTGCCAGCAGGACCGGGACTTCTGGGGCCAACGTCCTGACTTTC
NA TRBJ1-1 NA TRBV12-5 CASGWGDTEAFF TGTGCTAGTGGCTGGGGGGACACTGAAGCTTTCTTT
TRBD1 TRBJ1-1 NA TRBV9 CASSVESQDRAAFF TGTGCCAGCAGCGTAGAATCTCAGGACAGGGCAGCTTTCTTT
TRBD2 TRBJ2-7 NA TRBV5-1 CASSSGLAEIYEQYF TGCGCCAGCAGCTCGGGACTAGCGGAGATATACGAGCAGTACTTC
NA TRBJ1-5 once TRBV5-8 CASSLFSRVEQPQHF TGTGCCAGCAGCCTTTTCTCCCGGGTGGAACAGCCCCAGCATTTT
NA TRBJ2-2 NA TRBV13 CASSPEASGELFF TGTGCCAGCAGCCCAGAAGCGTCCGGGGAGCTGTTTTTT
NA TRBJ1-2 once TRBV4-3 CASSQRTAANYGYTF TGCGCCAGCAGCCAAAGGACAGCCGCTAACTATGGCTACACCTTC
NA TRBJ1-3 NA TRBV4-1 CASSQVRGTSGNTIYF TGCGCCAGCAGTCAAGTCCGAGGTACCTCTGGAAACACCATATATTTT
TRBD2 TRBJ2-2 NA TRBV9 CASSLPSGEANTGELFF TGTGCCAGCAGCCTACCTAGCGGGGAAGCGAACACCGGGGAGCTGTTTTTT
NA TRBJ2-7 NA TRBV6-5 CASSYSGLGSYEQYF TGTGCCAGCAGTTACTCGGGGCTAGGATCCTACGAGCAGTACTTC
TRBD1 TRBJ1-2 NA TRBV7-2 CASSLSRDRVYGYTF TGTGCCAGCAGCCTCAGCCGGGACAGGGTCTATGGCTACACCTTC
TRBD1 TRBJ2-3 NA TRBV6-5 CASTSQGWGTDTQYF TGTGCCAGCACTTCACAGGGGTGGGGCACAGATACGCAGTATTTT
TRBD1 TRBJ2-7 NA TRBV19 CASSYRGYEQYF TGTGCCAGTAGTTACAGGGGTTACGAGCAGTACTTC
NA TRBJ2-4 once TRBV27 CASRSQGKNIQYF TGTGCCAGCAGATCCCAGGGAAAAAACATTCAGTACTTC
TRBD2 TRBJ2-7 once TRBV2 CASMGRDEQYF TGTGCCAGCATGGGGAGGGACGAGCAGTACTTC
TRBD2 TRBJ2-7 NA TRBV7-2 CASSTSGGPYEQYF TGTGCCAGCAGCACAAGCGGGGGGCCCTACGAGCAGTACTTC
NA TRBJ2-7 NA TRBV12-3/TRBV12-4 CASSPGRGGEQYF TGTGCCAGCAGTCCAGGAAGGGGAGGCGAGCAGTACTTC
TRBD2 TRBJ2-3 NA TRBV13 CASSLGTGGATDTQYF TGTGCCAGCAGCTTAGGGACGGGGGGGGCGACAGATACGCAGTATTTT
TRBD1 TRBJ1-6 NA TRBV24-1 CATSDSDRGSPLHF TGTGCCACCAGTGATTCGGACAGGGGTTCACCCCTCCACTTT
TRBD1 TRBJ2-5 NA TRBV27 CASSGQGAGETQYF TGTGCCAGCAGCGGACAGGGGGCAGGAGAGACCCAGTACTTC
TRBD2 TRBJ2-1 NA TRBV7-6 CASSSRLAPYNEQFF TGTGCCAGCAGCTCCCGACTAGCCCCCTACAATGAGCAGTTCTTC
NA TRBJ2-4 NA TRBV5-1 CASSLEGHIQYF TGCGCCAGCAGCTTGGAGGGGCACATTCAGTACTTC
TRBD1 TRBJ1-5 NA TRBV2 CASGTGTGGIEPQHF TGTGCCAGCGGTACCGGGACAGGGGGCATTGAGCCCCAGCATTTT
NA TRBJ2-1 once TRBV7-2 CASSPDRSSYNEQFF TGTGCCAGCAGCCCGGACAGAAGCTCCTACAATGAGCAGTTCTTC
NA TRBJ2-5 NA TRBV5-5 CASSLYQGPERAQYF TGTGCCAGCAGCTTGTATCAGGGTCCGGAACGGGCCCAGTACTTC
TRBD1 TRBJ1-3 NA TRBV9 CASSVTGDGNTIYF TGTGCCAGCAGCGTTACAGGGGATGGAAACACCATATATTTT